This TCR beta chain was recorded in a study of vaccination and CD4 T cells after COVID-19. At the Johns Hopkins FTIC core, DNA taken from cultured CD4+ T cells was sequenced by way of the Oncomine TCR Beta short-read assay. Genomic DNA was isolated from cultured CD4+ T cells. MiXCR, applied by TCRdb to the PCR reads, yields one record per CDR3 protein. The sample has about 16,000 distinct CDR3 sequences, roughly half seen once. V gave up 5 bases and J gave up 3 bases, with 13 bases separating them. In germline, CDR1 is SEHNR, CDR2 FQNEAQ (reference sequence). This CDR3 spans 14 amino acids. Treatment denoted: roughly 11-day PBMC culture with coronavirus spike peptide pools or control peptides (ViraFEST assay). This clonotype was observed a handful of times. Its antigen is not known.

The sequencing used cultured CD4+ T cells from blood, collected after SARS-CoV-2 vaccination. The sequence was obtained from a human donor with COVID-19. This chain joins TRBV7-9 and TRBJ1-2, with D possibly TRBD1 on 5 matching bases. The CDR3 DNA reads TGTGCCAGCAGCCTAAGGGGTATGGACTATGGCTACACCTTC. Encoded protein: CASSLRGMDYGYTF.